These T cell receptor beta chains were read from a single sample in a study of shared clonotypes between healthy human individuals. Libraries were prepared by immunoSEQ multiplex PCR; TCRdb keeps only in-frame clonotypes and omits some of them. Of some 1,400,000 clones in the sample, roughly 96% were seen once. Material: naive CD4+ T cells sorted from blood. These TCRs come from a man between 25 and 39 years old in good health. Each CDR3 is given with its conserved first and last residue. D genes are given only for firm matches. Size values are once, few and many counts, or a class for expanded clones, and some rows have none.

size: -
V: TRBV10-3
J: TRBJ1-5
D: -
CDR3: CAIRQGHNQPQHF
DNA: TGTGCCATCAGGCAGGGGCACAATCAGCCCCAGCATTTT

size: -
V: TRBV2
J: TRBJ2-7
D: -
CDR3: CASSTQGTSYEQYF
DNA: TGTGCCAGCTCGACGCAGGGTACGTCCTACGAGCAGTACTTC

size: -
V: TRBV30
J: TRBJ2-7
D: TRBD2
CDR3: CAWSVQAGYYEQYF
DNA: TGTGCCTGGAGTGTACAAGCGGGGTACTACGAGCAGTACTTC

size: once
V: TRBV19
J: TRBJ1-4
D: -
CDR3: CATHDWADNEKLFF
DNA: TGTGCCACCCACGATTGGGCCGATAATGAAAAACTGTTTTTT

size: -
V: TRBV7-2
J: TRBJ1-3
D: -
CDR3: CASSLVRENTIYF
DNA: TGTGCCAGCAGCTTAGTTCGGGAAAACACCATATATTTT

size: -
V: TRBV5-1
J: TRBJ1-4
D: -
CDR3: CASSPLGGNEKLFF
DNA: TGCGCCAGCAGCCCCCTGGGGGGGAATGAAAAACTGTTTTTT

size: -
V: TRBV2
J: TRBJ1-1
D: -
CDR3: CASSEQGNTEAFF
DNA: TGTGCCAGCAGTGAGCAGGGAAACACTGAAGCTTTCTTT

size: -
V: TRBV7-9
J: TRBJ2-1
D: TRBD1
CDR3: CASSTGTGGWYNEQFF
DNA: TGTGCCAGCAGTACCGGGACAGGGGGTTGGTACAATGAGCAGTTCTTC

size: -
V: TRBV28
J: TRBJ2-3
D: -
CDR3: CASSSNFGDTQYF
DNA: TGTGCCAGCAGTTCAAACTTTGGGGATACGCAGTATTTT

size: -
V: TRBV18
J: TRBJ2-1
D: TRBD2
CDR3: CAGSPLRGLAGGQNEQFF
DNA: TGTGCCGGCTCACCACTCCGGGGACTAGCGGGTGGACAAAATGAGCAGTTCTTC

size: -
V: TRBV10-3
J: TRBJ2-1
D: -
CDR3: CAISEGWTNEQFF
DNA: TGTGCCATCAGCGAGGGTTGGACCAATGAGCAGTTCTTC

size: -
V: TRBV18
J: TRBJ2-5
D: TRBD1
CDR3: CASSPLTMTGKGTQYF
DNA: TGTGCCAGCTCACCCCTTACAATGACAGGGAAGGGGACCCAGTACTTC

size: -
V: TRBV18
J: TRBJ2-1
D: -
CDR3: CASSPMVTSYNEQFF
DNA: TGTGCCAGCTCCCCAATGGTAACATCCTACAATGAGCAGTTCTTC

size: -
V: TRBV27
J: TRBJ2-5
D: TRBD2
CDR3: CASRKGLAEETQYF
DNA: TGTGCCAGCAGAAAAGGACTAGCGGAAGAGACCCAGTACTTC

size: -
V: TRBV6-5
J: TRBJ2-2
D: -
CDR3: CASSKTVPNTGELFF
DNA: TGTGCCAGCAGTAAGACAGTTCCGAACACCGGGGAGCTGTTTTTT

size: -
V: TRBV9
J: TRBJ2-7
D: TRBD2
CDR3: CASSVGTSGGHEQYF
DNA: TGTGCCAGCAGCGTCGGGACTAGCGGGGGGCACGAGCAGTACTTC

size: few
V: TRBV10-3
J: TRBJ2-3
D: TRBD2
CDR3: CAISEVTSGSLDTQYF
DNA: TGTGCCATCAGTGAGGTTACTAGCGGGAGTCTAGATACGCAGTATTTT

size: -
V: TRBV7-2
J: TRBJ2-3
D: -
CDR3: CAGLGGGTQYF
DNA: TGTGCCGGGCTCGGTGGGGGTACGCAGTATTTT

size: once
V: TRBV21-1
J: TRBJ2-3
D: -
CDR3: CASSNRQTGGTDTQYF
DNA: TGTGCCAGCAGCAACCGACAGACAGGGGGCACAGATACGCAGTATTTT

size: -
V: TRBV28
J: TRBJ2-1
D: -
CDR3: CASSGLASYNEQFF
DNA: TGTGCCAGCTCCGGGCTAGCCTCCTACAATGAGCAGTTCTTC

size: -
V: TRBV5-1
J: TRBJ2-7
D: TRBD1
CDR3: CASSSDRQGAREQYF
DNA: TGCGCCAGCAGCAGCGACCGACAGGGGGCTCGAGAGCAGTACTTC

size: -
V: TRBV27
J: TRBJ1-5
D: -
CDR3: CASSIQGLRNQPQHF
DNA: TGTGCCAGCAGCATCCAGGGGCTGCGCAATCAGCCCCAGCATTTT

size: -
V: TRBV5-1
J: TRBJ1-1
D: TRBD1
CDR3: CASQKGTGLNTEAFF
DNA: TGCGCCAGCCAGAAAGGGACAGGGTTGAACACTGAAGCTTTCTTT

size: -
V: TRBV5-8
J: TRBJ2-2
D: -
CDR3: CASSLLYRLLNTGELFF
DNA: TGTGCCAGCAGCTTGTTATACAGACTTCTCAACACCGGGGAGCTGTTTTTT

size: -
V: TRBV28
J: TRBJ2-7
D: TRBD2
CDR3: CASSPHKGLAGLSSYEQYF
DNA: TGTGCCAGCAGTCCGCACAAGGGACTAGCGGGATTGAGCTCCTACGAGCAGTACTTC

size: once
V: TRBV1
J: TRBJ2-1
D: -
CDR3: CTSSQELPRGHNEQFF
DNA: TGCACCAGCAGCCAAGAACTTCCCAGGGGACACAATGAGCAGTTCTTC

size: -
V: TRBV19
J: TRBJ2-2
D: -
CDR3: CASSIHRVQGNIGELFF
DNA: TGTGCCAGTAGTATTCATAGGGTACAGGGTAACATCGGGGAGCTGTTTTTT

size: once
V: TRBV2
J: TRBJ2-2
D: -
CDR3: CASIASANTGELFF
DNA: TGTGCCAGCATCGCTAGCGCCAACACCGGGGAGCTGTTTTTT

size: -
V: TRBV28
J: TRBJ2-7
D: -
CDR3: CASSFGGRSYEQYF
DNA: TGTGCCAGCAGTTTTGGGGGGCGATCCTACGAGCAGTACTTC

size: -
V: TRBV5-1
J: TRBJ2-1
D: -
CDR3: CASSSLTEPPRHNEQFF
DNA: TGCGCCAGCAGCTCTCTTACCGAACCCCCCCGCCACAATGAGCAGTTCTTC

size: -
V: TRBV30
J: TRBJ1-2
D: -
CDR3: CAWRWSAIYGYTF
DNA: TGTGCCTGGAGATGGTCAGCGATCTATGGCTACACCTTC

size: -
V: TRBV18
J: TRBJ1-1
D: -
CDR3: CASSPYTGYTEAFF
DNA: TGTGCCAGCTCACCATATACAGGGTACACTGAAGCTTTCTTT

size: -
V: TRBV7-9
J: TRBJ2-7
D: TRBD2
CDR3: CASSPRRIAGTYEQYF
DNA: TGTGCCAGCAGCCCCCGAAGAATAGCGGGGACCTACGAGCAGTACTTC

size: -
V: TRBV2
J: TRBJ2-5
D: TRBD2
CDR3: CASSVSSGRETQYF
DNA: TGTGCCAGCAGTGTGTCTAGCGGGAGAGAGACCCAGTACTTC

size: -
V: TRBV5-1
J: TRBJ1-1
D: -
CDR3: CASSLAGVTEAFF
DNA: TGCGCCAGCAGCTTGGCGGGGGTCACTGAAGCTTTCTTT

size: -
V: TRBV11-2
J: TRBJ2-7
D: -
CDR3: CASSLDRTATYEQYF
DNA: TGTGCCAGCAGCTTAGACCGGACAGCCACTTACGAGCAGTACTTC

size: -
V: TRBV7-2
J: TRBJ1-5
D: -
CDR3: CASSPPSFSSNQPQHF
DNA: TGTGCCAGCAGCCCACCATCGTTTAGTAGCAATCAGCCCCAGCATTTT

size: -
V: TRBV11-2
J: TRBJ2-3
D: TRBD2
CDR3: CASSRRTSGTIPDTQYF
DNA: TGTGCCAGCAGCCGACGGACTAGCGGGACCATCCCAGATACGCAGTATTTT

size: -
V: TRBV28
J: TRBJ1-5
D: TRBD1
CDR3: CASSDTGGRRQPQHF
DNA: TGTGCCAGCAGTGATACAGGGGGAAGAAGGCAGCCCCAGCATTTT

size: -
V: TRBV18
J: TRBJ2-5
D: TRBD1
CDR3: CASSPTGPETQYF
DNA: TGTGCCAGCTCACCGACAGGGCCAGAGACCCAGTACTTC

size: -
V: TRBV11-3
J: TRBJ2-5
D: -
CDR3: CASSLIWGETQYF
DNA: TGTGCCAGCAGCTTAATCTGGGGAGAGACCCAGTACTTC

size: -
V: TRBV9
J: TRBJ2-3
D: -
CDR3: CASSVAGGGTDTQYF
DNA: TGTGCCAGCAGCGTCGCAGGAGGGGGCACAGATACGCAGTATTTT

size: -
V: TRBV11-2
J: TRBJ2-1
D: -
CDR3: CASSLGGPGYNEQFF
DNA: TGTGCCAGCAGCTTAGGCGGCCCCGGATACAATGAGCAGTTCTTC

size: -
V: TRBV2
J: TRBJ2-2
D: -
CDR3: CASSDVIIGELFF
DNA: TGTGCCAGCAGTGATGTCATTATAGGGGAGCTGTTTTTT

size: -
V: TRBV9
J: TRBJ2-5
D: TRBD2
CDR3: CASSVVSGNQETQYF
DNA: TGTGCCAGCAGCGTAGTTAGCGGGAACCAAGAGACCCAGTACTTC

size: -
V: TRBV28
J: TRBJ1-5
D: TRBD1
CDR3: CASSLSDRDQPQHF
DNA: TGTGCCAGCAGCCTTTCGGACAGGGATCAGCCCCAGCATTTT